The sample holds many counts of the clone carrying this T cell receptor (beta chain). Researchers took RNA transcripts and amplified the TCR beta CDR3 regions from them. HTBI primers were used for first-round RT-PCR of the TCR CDR3. TCRdb independently ran MiXCR on the multiplex PCR reads; one entry per CDR3 protein. The data show around 480,000 distinct CDR3 sequences, with under 15% seen just once and 15% to 20% held by the top ten. Trimming cost V 3 bases and J 8 bases, with 12 bases left between them. CDR3 length equals 13 residues. In germline, CDR1 is SGHDT, CDR2 YYEEEE. The entry originates in a study of T cells in Graves' hyperthyroidism and ophthalmopathy. Study background: Before any treatment, at initial diagnosis, peripheral blood was collected.

The diagnostic basis comprised clinical symptoms, serum thyroxine and TRAb, thyroid ultrasound and orbital computed tomography. Sequencing input: blood. The receptor comes from a young woman with Graves' hyperthyroidism. The chain links TRBV5-6 to TRBJ2-1; D is unresolved. The CDR3 DNA is TGTGCCAGCAGCTCTACCCCGCGCGATGAGCAGTTCTTC. This translates into CASSSTPRDEQFF. The full variable domain, in which reference TRBV5-6 and TRBJ2-1 provide the parts outside the CDR3, is DAGVTQSPTHLIKTRGQQVTLRCSPKSGHDTVSWYQQALGQGPQFIFQYYEEEERQRGNFPDRFSGHQFPNYSSELNVNALLLGDSALYLCASSSTPRDEQFFGPGTRLTVL.